The source of this T cell receptor (beta chain) is a study of T cell responses to AZD1222 COVID-19 vaccine. Using immunoSEQ multiplex PCR, the repertoire was profiled, and TCRdb retains in-frame clones only, with some absent. The repertoire holds some 180,000 clones, with approximately 89% as singletons. V lost 5 bases, J lost 3 bases, and 11 bases stayed unmatched. The CDR3 runs to 18 residues. From germline, CDR1 is SGHAT and CDR2 FQNNGV. Note on this clone: The antigen is not known.

Study results and limitations: Baseline seropositivity characterized only a handful of AZD1222 recipients. A rise in Spike-specific TCR breadth and depth followed two AZD1222 doses.

The receptor's source is an adult who received the AZD1222 COVID-19 vaccine. The material sequenced was peripheral blood, taken 28 days after the second AZD1222 dose. The chain combines TRBV11-2 with TRBJ2-2; 11 nucleotides agree with TRBD1. For the CDR3, the DNA is TGTGCCAGCAGCCCCGGGACAGGGGGATTTGATCACACCGGGGAGCTGTTTTTT. It yields the protein CASSPGTGGFDHTGELFF.